This passage covers 12 T cell receptor beta chains from one sample sequenced in a study of blood T cell repertoires in COVID-19. Clones were sequenced by immunoSEQ multiplex PCR, and TCRdb holds only the in-frame ones, with some missing. The sample yields about 340,000 clones, around 83% seen once. The sample was peripheral blood. The receptors were gathered from a man under 40 with active or convalescent COVID-19.

This rearrangement joins TRBV19 to TRBJ1-5, with TRBD1 identical over 11 bases. There are 14 residues in the CDR3. V shed 5 bases, J shed 4 bases, and the junction held 1 base outside the gene matches. Germline lookup yields CDR1 LNHDA and CDR2 SQIVND (reference sequence). In DNA form, the CDR3 reads TGTGCCAGTAGTGGGACAGGGGGAAATCAGCCCCAGCATTTT. This translates into CASSGTGGNQPQHF.

The sample holds one count of this clone. The V call is TRBV5-1, the J call TRBJ2-3; 8 bases map to TRBD1. J lost 2 bases, V lost 4 bases, and 6 bases had no gene match. The CDR3 loop spans 15 amino acids. Germline V CDR1 and CDR2: SGHRS, YFSETQ. The DNA for the CDR3 is TGCGCCAGCAGCGAGTGGACAGGGTCCACAGATACGCAGTATTTT. It encodes CASSEWTGSTDTQYF.

The chain joins TRBV28 to TRBJ1-2, with TRBD1 identical over 10 bases. The ends lost 0 bases at V and 2 bases at J; junction bases unmatched: 6. This CDR3 comprises 17 residues. The V gene's germline CDR1 is MDHEN and CDR2 SYDVKM. The CDR3 sequence is CASSLWGQGRSNYGYTF. CDR3 sequence (DNA): TGTGCCAGCAGTTTATGGGGACAGGGGCGGTCGAACTATGGCTACACCTTC.

V and J are TRBV7-2 and TRBJ1-1; no reliable D call. The CDR3 has 12 amino acids. Germline V gene sequence: CDR1 SGHTA, CDR2 FQGNSA. The V and J ends lost 3 bases and 7 bases respectively, with 9 bases between them. The CDR3 loop is CASSFNFVEAFF. The CDR3 DNA reads TGTGCCAGCAGCTTTAATTTTGTTGAAGCTTTCTTT.

The CDR3 loop is CASRETSDTQFF. DNA of the CDR3: TGTGCCAGTAGAGAAACTAGCGACACGCAGTTCTTC. The chain couples TRBV19 to TRBJ2-1; TRBD2 agrees at 7 bases. This CDR3 is built from 12 residues. Losses at the gene ends were 6 bases for V and 12 bases for J; bases not matched to a gene: 8. Germline loops: CDR1 LNHDA, CDR2 SQIVND (reference sequence). Full variable domain (remainder filled in from reference TRBV19 and TRBJ2-1): DGGITQSPKYLFRKEGQNVTLSCEQNLNHDAMYWYRQDPGQGLRLIYYSQIVNDFQKGDIAEGYSVSREKKESFPLTVTSAQKNPTAFYLCASRETSDTQFFGPGTRLTVL.

This rearrangement joins TRBV7-8 to TRBJ2-1, with a possible D match to TRBD2 (6 bases). Germline CDR1 reads SGHVS; CDR2 reads FQNEAQ. The V gene lost 5 bases and the J gene lost 3 bases, with 11 bases spanning the gap. The CDR3 sequence is 14 residues long. The CDR3 spells CASSPAGHYNEQFF. CDR3 nucleotides: TGTGCCAGCAGCCCGGCGGGGCACTACAATGAGCAGTTCTTC.

The chain joins TRBV19 to TRBJ1-2, with a weak D call TRBD1 (5 bases). Germline assignment: CDR1 LNHDA and CDR2 SQIVND (reference sequence). V lost 3 bases to trimming and J lost 3 bases, with 14 bases between them. This CDR3 has 15 residues. DNA of the CDR3: TGTGCCAGTAGTATTGGGAGGACATGGGACTATGGCTACACCTTC. The encoded protein is CASSIGRTWDYGYTF. Full variable domain (remainder filled in from reference TRBV19 and TRBJ1-2): DGGITQSPKYLFRKEGQNVTLSCEQNLNHDAMYWYRQDPGQGLRLIYYSQIVNDFQKGDIAEGYSVSREKKESFPLTVTSAQKNPTAFYLCASSIGRTWDYGYTFGSGTRLTVV.

The rearrangement uses TRBV30 and TRBJ2-7; D is uncertain. Germline CDR1 reads GTSNPN; CDR2 reads SVGIG (reference sequence). V lost 5 bases, J lost 0 bases, and 11 bases lay in between. The CDR3 has 13 amino acids. The CDR3 here is CAWVAEPSYEQYF. The CDR3 nucleotides read TGTGCCTGGGTGGCCGAACCCTCCTACGAGCAGTACTTC. The entire variable domain, with the rest obtained from reference TRBV30 and TRBJ2-7, is as follows: SQTIHQWPATLVQPVGSPLSLECTVEGTSNPNLYWYRQAAGRGLQLLFYSVGIGQISSEVPQNLSASRPQDRQFILSSKKLLLSDSGFYLCAWVAEPSYEQYFGPGTRLTVT.

This rearrangement joins TRBV5-5 to TRBJ1-2, with 9 nucleotides matching TRBD1. The CDR3 loop spans 13 amino acids. V lost 2 bases and J lost 7; bases outside the gene matches: 3. Germline V gene lookup returns CDR1 SGHKS and CDR2 YYEKEE (reference sequence). The CDR3 sequence is CASSLATGGGYTF. The CDR3 DNA follows: TGTGCCAGCAGCTTAGCGACAGGGGGTGGCTACACCTTC.

The rearrangement joins TRBV18 to TRBJ2-1; D is unclear. Trimming took off 5 bases at V and 5 bases at J, with 13 bases between the two ends. The CDR3 has 14 amino acids. The germline V gene encodes CDR1 KGHSH and CDR2 LQKENI. The CDR3 nucleotides are TGTGCCAGCTCAACCAGCGTCCTGAACAATGAGCAGTTCTTC. Its translation: CASSTSVLNNEQFF. The whole variable domain, filled in from reference TRBV18 and TRBJ2-1, reads NAGVMQNPRHLVRRRGQEARLRCSPMKGHSHVYWYRQLPEEGLKFMVYLQKENIIDESGMPKERFSAEFPKEGPSILRIQQVVRGDSAAYFCASSTSVLNNEQFFGPGTRLTVL.

The rearrangement uses TRBV3-1 (or the pseudogene TRBV3-2) and TRBJ2-7; maybe TRBD2 (5 bases). The V end lost 1 base, the J end lost 6 bases, and 16 bases lay between the germline ends. CDR1 is LGHDT, CDR2 YNNKEL, per germline (reference sequence). CDR3 length equals 15 residues. In DNA form, the CDR3 reads TGTGCCAGCAGCCAAGGGACTCTAACTACTACCGAGCAGTACTTC. This codes for CASSQGTLTTTEQYF.

The chain uses TRBV19 and TRBJ1-1; the D is unclear. This CDR3 has 14 residues. Germline lookup yields CDR1 LNHDA and CDR2 SQIVND (reference sequence). The V end lost 2 bases, the J end lost 2 bases, and 9 bases lay between the germline ends. The CDR3, as DNA: TGTGCCAGTAGTATAAGGGAGGGAAACACTGAAGCTTTCTTT. Translated, it gives CASSIREGNTEAFF.